The 11 T cell receptor beta chains given below trace back to one sample, sequenced in a study of blood T cells in healthy people across ages. For the second PCR, which ran for 7 to 11 cycles, a sample-barcoded 5' primer and a J-beta primer mix were used. Using its own MiXCR run on the 5' RACE reads, TCRdb lists one record per CDR3 protein. The table includes hundreds of thousands of distinct CDR3 sequences, nearly 60% detected once. Input material: blood. The receptor source for this set is a man aged 30-40 years in good health.

The gene calls are TRBV6-5 and TRBJ2-3; 7 nucleotides line up with TRBD1. This CDR3 contains 15 residues. Germline V gene lookup returns CDR1 MNHEY and CDR2 SVGAGI. The V segment lost 2 bases and the J segment 0 bases; nucleotides outside the gene matches: 2. The CDR3 is CASSYTGQSTDTQYF. The CDR3 coding sequence is TGTGCCAGCAGTTACACGGGACAGAGCACAGATACGCAGTATTTT.

About this clonotype: One end of the junction varies from germline; a read error may be responsible. This chain links TRBV6-5 with TRBJ1-1; 11 bases fit TRBD1. The germline V gene encodes CDR1 MNHEY and CDR2 SVGAGI. This CDR3 region has 14 residues. CDR3 residues: CASSYGTGGTEAFF. The CDR3 DNA is TGTGCTAGCAGTTATGGGACAGGGGGAACTGAAGCTTTCTTT.

The chain is built from TRBV29-1 and TRBJ2-6, with D unclear. The CDR3 consists of 13 residues. With 6 bases removed from V and 0 bases from J, the gap between germline ends came to 6 bases. Germline V lookup: CDR1 SQVTM, CDR2 ANQGSEA. Here the CDR3 reads CSVQPSGANVLTF. The CDR3 DNA reads as TGCAGCGTCCAGCCCTCTGGGGCCAACGTCCTGACTTTC.

The rearrangement links TRBV19 to TRBJ2-1; 9 positions agree with TRBD2. CDR1 and CDR2 from the germline V gene are LNHDA and SQIVND (reference sequence). Trimming removed 3 bases from V and 0 bases from J; junction bases left unmatched: 3. The CDR3 covers 16 residues. The CDR3 protein is CASSIFSGSSYNEQFF. DNA for the CDR3: TGTGCCAGTAGTATCTTTAGCGGGAGCTCCTACAATGAGCAGTTCTTC.

The chain couples TRBV6-6 to TRBJ2-5, with D hard to call. This CDR3 has 15 residues. CDR1 and CDR2 (germline): MNHNY, SVGAGI (reference sequence). V shed 3 bases and J shed 0 bases, with 11 bases lying between them. CDR3: CASSYIRADQETQYF. The CDR3 DNA reads as TGTGCCAGCAGTTATATAAGGGCGGACCAAGAGACCCAGTACTTC.

The chain links TRBV4-2 to TRBJ2-5, with 8 bases matching TRBD2. J was trimmed by 3 bases and V by 4 bases; bases with no gene match: 4. CDR3 size: 14 residues. Germline lookup yields CDR1 LGHNA and CDR2 YNFKEQ. This CDR3 is CASSPQLAEETQYF. CDR3 sequence (DNA): TGTGCCAGCAGCCCTCAACTAGCGGAAGAGACCCAGTACTTC.

The chain employs TRBV7-2 and TRBJ2-5; no reliable D call. This CDR3 has 13 amino acids. The germline V and J ends were trimmed by 5 bases and 9 bases, with 16 bases remaining between them. Germline V gene sequence: CDR1 SGHTA, CDR2 FQGNSA. The CDR3 loop reads CASSPAANPAQYF. DNA of the CDR3: TGTGCCAGCAGCCCTGCGGCCAATCCGGCCCAGTACTTC.

This clonotype was seen just once. CDR3 nucleotide sequence: TGTGCCAGCAGTTATACAGGGGCGGGCGAGCAGTACTTC. Its protein is CASSYTGAGEQYF. The rearrangement uses TRBV6-6 and TRBJ2-4, with 7 bases identical to TRBD1. The J call may not be correct, given that the DNA end is closer to TRBJ2-7. This CDR3 spans 13 amino acids. Germline loops: CDR1 MNHNY, CDR2 SVGAGI (reference sequence).

This rearrangement joins TRBV27 to TRBJ1-2; TRBD1 might be the D (5 bases). The germline V gene encodes CDR1 MNHEY and CDR2 SMNVEV (reference sequence). V dropped 6 bases and J dropped 6 bases, with 20 bases sitting between them. This CDR3 has 15 amino acids. CDR3 nucleotide sequence: TGTGCCAGCAGCTCCCTGACCTGGGGACCCCATGGCTACACCTTC. This codes for CASSSLTWGPHGYTF.

The chain employs TRBV6-6 and TRBJ2-7; no reliable D call. V lost 6 bases and J 7 bases, leaving 22 bases between the germline ends. The CDR3 sequence is 15 residues long. Germline V gives CDR1 MNHNY, CDR2 SVGAGI (reference sequence). The CDR3 sequence is CASRKDNKEYNEQYF. The DNA of the CDR3 is TGTGCCAGCAGAAAAGACAACAAGGAATACAATGAGCAGTACTTC.

V gene TRBV15 combines with J gene TRBJ2-6; tentative D call: TRBD2 (6 bases). CDR3 length: 15 amino acids. V was trimmed by 2 bases and J by 2 bases, leaving 7 bases between them. Germline CDR1 LNHNV, CDR2 YYDKDF (reference sequence). CDR3 loop: CATSRREAGANVLTF. CDR3 coding DNA: TGTGCCACCAGCAGAAGGGAGGCTGGGGCCAACGTCCTGACTTTC.